A selection of T cell receptor beta chains follows, all from one sample in a study of blood T cell repertoires in COVID-19. The assay was immunoSEQ multiplex PCR, and TCRdb's table has in-frame clones only and misses some. The table lists 80,000 or so clones, roughly 89% of them singletons. The sample comprised peripheral blood. These receptors were obtained from a woman aged 45 to 65 in a cohort sampled during active COVID-19. The CDR3 runs from the conserved cysteine through the conserved F or W. D genes are given only for firm matches. Size is stated for part of the rows, as once, few or many counts, or as a class when the clone is expanded.

d_call j_call v_call clone_size cdr3_nt cdr3_aa
TRBD2 TRBJ2-3 TRBV7-2 . TGTGCCAGCAGCGTATCGGGACTAGCGGGAGGTGGCACAGATACGCAGTATTTT CASSVSGLAGGGTDTQYF
TRBD1 TRBJ1-6 TRBV2 few TGTGCCAGCAGGGAACGACAGGGTGGCGATTCACCCCTCCACTTT CASRERQGGDSPLHF
. TRBJ2-7 TRBV5-1 . TGCGCCAGCAGCTTGGGTTCTAGCGTAGAGCAGTACTTC CASSLGSSVEQYF
TRBD1 TRBJ1-3 TRBV7-6 . TGTGCCAGCAGCTTAAGACAGGGCCTCTCTGGAAACACCATATATTTT CASSLRQGLSGNTIYF
. TRBJ1-3 TRBV12-5 . TGTGCTAGTGGTTTGTATTCCCCTGGAAACACCATATATTTT CASGLYSPGNTIYF
TRBD2 TRBJ2-3 TRBV19 . TGTGCCAGTAGCTTACCCCCCGCGGGAGACCTATCTAGCACAGATACGCAGTATTTT CASSLPPAGDLSSTDTQYF
. TRBJ1-2 TRBV28 . TGTGCCAGCAGTGAAGCTCCGACAGGTTGGAACTATGGCTACACCTTC CASSEAPTGWNYGYTF
TRBD2 TRBJ2-2 TRBV6-4 . TGTGCCAGCAGTAGGCTAGCGGGAGGGCCTAGGGGGACCGGGGAGCTGTTTTTT CASSRLAGGPRGTGELFF
TRBD1 TRBJ2-2 TRBV28 few TGTGCCAGCAACAGGGGGTTCAACACCGGGGAGCTGTTTTTT CASNRGFNTGELFF
. TRBJ2-5 TRBV11-3 . TGTGCCAGCAGCTTCCAGGGTGAAGAGACCCAGTACTTC CASSFQGEETQYF
. TRBJ2-1 TRBV10-1 . TGCGCCAGCAGTGTCGGCGGATCCTCCTACAATGAGCAGTTCTTC CASSVGGSSYNEQFF
. TRBJ2-1 TRBV5-1 . TGCGCCAGCAGCTTAGATAGTTACCCCTACAATGAGCAGTTCTTC CASSLDSYPYNEQFF
. TRBJ1-1 TRBV4-1 . TGCGCCAGCAGCCACACAGGGCTCGGCGGGACTGAAGCTTTCTTT CASSHTGLGGTEAFF
TRBD1 TRBJ1-1 TRBV5-6 . TGTGCCAGCAGCTTAAACCGGGACAGGGTGAACACTGAAGCTTTCTTT CASSLNRDRVNTEAFF
. TRBJ2-1 TRBV10-3 . TGTGCCATCAGTGAGGTACAGACAAAGCAGAGCAATGAGCAGTTCTTC CAISEVQTKQSNEQFF
TRBD2 TRBJ2-3 TRBV5-1 . TGCGCCAGCAGCTTAGGGCTAGCGGCAGATACGCAGTATTTT CASSLGLAADTQYF
TRBD1 TRBJ2-2 TRBV6-5 once TGTGCCAGCAGCTTCAGGACAGGGGTGGTCGGGGAGCTGTTTTTT CASSFRTGVVGELFF
TRBD1 TRBJ1-2 TRBV5-5 . TGTGCCAGCAGCCGAGGACAGGGGGCATGGTATGGCTACACCTTC CASSRGQGAWYGYTF
. TRBJ2-7 TRBV4-1 . TGCGCCAGCAGCCCTGGGCACTCCGGAAGCTACGAGCAGTACTTC CASSPGHSGSYEQYF
. TRBJ2-5 TRBV19 . TGTGCCAGTAGTATCCTAGGGCTTAGGGAGGAGACCCAGTACTTC CASSILGLREETQYF
TRBD1 TRBJ2-7 TRBV3-1/TRBV3-2 . TGTGCCAGCAGCCCTAGGGACAGGGGCTACGAGCAGTACTTC CASSPRDRGYEQYF
. TRBJ2-3 TRBV3-1/TRBV3-2 . TGTGCCAGCAGCCCCGACAGGTACCCTAGCACAGATACGCAGTATTTT CASSPDRYPSTDTQYF
. TRBJ2-1 TRBV5-1 . TGCGCCAGCAGCAGCCGGGAAGGTTCCTACAATGAGCAGTTCTTC CASSSREGSYNEQFF
TRBD2 TRBJ2-5 TRBV7-9 . TGTGCCAGCAGCTCTACTAGCGGGGGTGAGACCCAGTACTTC CASSSTSGGETQYF
. TRBJ2-7 TRBV6-2/TRBV6-3 . TGTGCCAGCAGCCGACAGCTCTACGAGCAGTACTTC CASSRQLYEQYF
. TRBJ1-2 TRBV30 . TGTGCCTGGAGTGCGACAGGTAGAACGAGCTACACCTTC CAWSATGRTSYTF
. TRBJ1-1 TRBV18 . TGTGCCAGCTCACCACGGGGGCGGCGAAGAATTTACACTGAAGCTTTCTTT CASSPRGRRRIYTEAFF
TRBD2 TRBJ2-1 TRBV5-5 once TGTGCCAGCAGCTTCACCGGGACTAGCGGGAAAAATGAGCAGTTCTTC CASSFTGTSGKNEQFF
. TRBJ1-2 TRBV27 . TGTGCCAGCGCATCCTCCGGGACACCCAGAGGTGGCTACACCTTC CASASSGTPRGGYTF
. TRBJ1-5 TRBV12-5 . TGTGCTAGTGGTTTGGTTTTAACATGGGGCGAGAATAGCAATCAGCCCCAGCATTTT CASGLVLTWGENSNQPQHF
TRBD2 TRBJ2-4 TRBV11-2 . TGTGCCAGCAGCTTAGATCGGGAGGGTATGGACATTCAGTACTTC CASSLDREGMDIQYF
TRBD1 TRBJ1-2 TRBV12-3/TRBV12-4 . TGTGCCAGCAGTAGACAGGGTCAACGGGGCTACACCTTC CASSRQGQRGYTF
. TRBJ1-1 TRBV5-4 . TGTGCCAGCAGCTTGCCCCAACGGACTGAAGCTTTCTTT CASSLPQRTEAFF
TRBD2 TRBJ2-1 TRBV5-4 . TGTGCCAGCAGCCTCCCACGGGGGGCGGGAGGTGTGAATGAGCAGTTCTTC CASSLPRGAGGVNEQFF
. TRBJ1-2 TRBV18 . TGTGCCAGCTCACCCCCGGAGGAGGGCTATGGCTACACCTTC CASSPPEEGYGYTF
. TRBJ2-7 TRBV27 . TGTGCCAGCAGTTCATTCCCCTCGGGGGAGCAGTACTTC CASSSFPSGEQYF
TRBD1 TRBJ2-7 TRBV5-6 . TGTGCCAGCAGCGCCCCGGGACAGGGAACCTACGAGCAGTACTTC CASSAPGQGTYEQYF
TRBD2 TRBJ2-5 TRBV5-4 . TGTGCCAGCAGCTTGGATGTCCTAGCGGGGGGGACCCAGTACTTC CASSLDVLAGGTQYF
. TRBJ2-7 TRBV6-6 . TGTGCCAGCAGCCTATCGACAGGTTACGAGCAGTACTTC CASSLSTGYEQYF
TRBD1 TRBJ1-2 TRBV7-9 . TGTGCCAGCAGCCCCGGACAGGGACGGGGCTACACCTTC CASSPGQGRGYTF
. TRBJ1-4 TRBV11-3 . TGTGCCAGCAGCTTAGCCCAGGGGAAGGGGGAAAAACTGTTTTTT CASSLAQGKGEKLFF
TRBD1 TRBJ2-5 TRBV14 . TGTGCCAGCAGCCAAGACCGACAGGGGTTTGGGACCCAGTACTTC CASSQDRQGFGTQYF
TRBD2 TRBJ2-5 TRBV29-1 . TGCAGCGCTTTAGCGGGGCAAGAGACCCAGTACTTC CSALAGQETQYF
TRBD2 TRBJ2-5 TRBV6-5 . TGTGCCAGCAGTCCGTCCCCGGGAGGAGAGACCCAGTACTTC CASSPSPGGETQYF
TRBD2 TRBJ2-1 TRBV27 . TGTGCCAGCAGTTTATCCCCCAGCGGGAGGGTCACTTCCTCCTACAATGAGCAGTTCTTC CASSLSPSGRVTSSYNEQFF
TRBD2 TRBJ2-7 TRBV27 . TGTGCCAGCAGTTTACAAGCGGGGGCATCCACCGAGCAGTACTTC CASSLQAGASTEQYF
TRBD1 TRBJ2-5 TRBV5-4 . TGTGCCAGCAGCTTGGCAGGGGGCGCGGGAGAGACCCAGTACTTC CASSLAGGAGETQYF
TRBD1 TRBJ1-5 TRBV7-8 . TGTGCCAGCAGCGAGAAAGGTGGAGGGGGCCGGCAGCCCCAGCATTTT CASSEKGGGGRQPQHF
. TRBJ1-4 TRBV6-1 . TGTGCCAGCAGTGAGGGCAGCATTAATGAAAAACTGTTTTTT CASSEGSINEKLFF
. TRBJ1-3 TRBV4-1 once TGCGCCAGCAGCCAAGATAGACACAGGGAGGGATCTGGAAACACCATATATTTT CASSQDRHREGSGNTIYF
TRBD1 TRBJ2-5 TRBV29-1 . TGCAGCGTTGACGATACAGGGGACACCCAGTACTTC CSVDDTGDTQYF
TRBD1 TRBJ1-6 TRBV19 . TGTGCCAGTAGTAGCACAGGGGGTATAGGTTCACCCCTCCACTTT CASSSTGGIGSPLHF
TRBD2 TRBJ2-5 TRBV18 . TGTGCCAGCTCAAGGACTAGCGGGAACCAAGAGACCCAGTACTTC CASSRTSGNQETQYF
. TRBJ1-6 TRBV27 once TGTGCCAGCAGTCAGACAGGATATAATTCACCCCTCCACTTT CASSQTGYNSPLHF